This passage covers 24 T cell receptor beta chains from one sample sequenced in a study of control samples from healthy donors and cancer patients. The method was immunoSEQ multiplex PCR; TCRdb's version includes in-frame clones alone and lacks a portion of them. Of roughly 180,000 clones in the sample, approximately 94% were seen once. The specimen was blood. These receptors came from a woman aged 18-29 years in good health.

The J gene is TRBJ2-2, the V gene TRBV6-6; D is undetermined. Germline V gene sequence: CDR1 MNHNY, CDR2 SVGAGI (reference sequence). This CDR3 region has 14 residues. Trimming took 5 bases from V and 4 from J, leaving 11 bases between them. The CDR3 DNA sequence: TGTGCCAGCAGTCTAAGGACGGGCACCGGGGAGCTGTTTTTT. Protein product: CASSLRTGTGELFF.

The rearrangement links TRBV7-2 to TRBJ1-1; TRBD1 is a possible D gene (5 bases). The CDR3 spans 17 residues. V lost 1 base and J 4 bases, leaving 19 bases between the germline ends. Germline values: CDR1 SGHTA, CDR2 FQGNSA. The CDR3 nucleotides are TGTGCCAGCAGCTTAGGCGGGTCAGGGAGGCTGACCACTGAAGCTTTCTTT. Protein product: CASSLGGSGRLTTEAFF.

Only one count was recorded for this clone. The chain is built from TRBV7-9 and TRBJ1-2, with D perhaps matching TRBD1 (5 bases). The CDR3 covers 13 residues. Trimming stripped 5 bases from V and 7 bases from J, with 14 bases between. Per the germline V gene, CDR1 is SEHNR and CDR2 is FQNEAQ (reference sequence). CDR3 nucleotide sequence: TGTGCCAGCAGCAGACAGCCTCTTGGTGGCTACACCTTC. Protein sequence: CASSRQPLGGYTF.

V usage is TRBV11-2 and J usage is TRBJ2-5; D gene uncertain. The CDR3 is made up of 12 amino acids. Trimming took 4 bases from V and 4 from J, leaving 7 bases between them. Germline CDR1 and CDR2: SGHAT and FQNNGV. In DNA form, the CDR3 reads TGTGCCAGCAGCTCCCCACCAGAGACCCAGTACTTC. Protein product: CASSSPPETQYF.

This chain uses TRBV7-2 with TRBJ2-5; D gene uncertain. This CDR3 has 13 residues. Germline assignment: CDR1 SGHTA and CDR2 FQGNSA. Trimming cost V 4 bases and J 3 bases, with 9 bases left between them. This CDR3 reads CASSSAAEETQYF. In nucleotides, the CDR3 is TGTGCCAGCAGCTCGGCCGCCGAAGAGACCCAGTACTTC.

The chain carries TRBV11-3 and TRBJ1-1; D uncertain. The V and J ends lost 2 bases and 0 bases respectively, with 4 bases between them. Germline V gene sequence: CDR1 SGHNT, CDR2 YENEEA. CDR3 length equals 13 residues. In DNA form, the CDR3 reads TGTGCCAGCAGCTTATTTCTGAACACTGAAGCTTTCTTT. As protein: CASSLFLNTEAFF.

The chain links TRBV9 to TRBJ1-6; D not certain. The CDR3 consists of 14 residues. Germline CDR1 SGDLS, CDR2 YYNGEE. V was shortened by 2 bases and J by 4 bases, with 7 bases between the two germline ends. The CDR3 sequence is CASSVVQYNSPLHF. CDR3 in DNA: TGTGCCAGCAGCGTTGTACAGTATAATTCACCCCTCCACTTT.

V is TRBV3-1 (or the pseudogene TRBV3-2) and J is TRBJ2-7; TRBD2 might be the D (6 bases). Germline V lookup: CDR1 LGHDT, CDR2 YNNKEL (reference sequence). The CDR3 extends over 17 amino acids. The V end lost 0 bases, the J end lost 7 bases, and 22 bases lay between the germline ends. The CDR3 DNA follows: TGTGCCAGCAGCCAAGACGTTGGGACTCCTACTCCTAAGGAGCAGTACTTC. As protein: CASSQDVGTPTPKEQYF.

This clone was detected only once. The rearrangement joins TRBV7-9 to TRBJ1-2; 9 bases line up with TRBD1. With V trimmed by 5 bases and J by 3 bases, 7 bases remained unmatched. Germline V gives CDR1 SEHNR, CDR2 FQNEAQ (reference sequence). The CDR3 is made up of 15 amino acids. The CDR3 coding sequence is TGTGCCAGCAGCCCCCGGACAGGGGAGGACTATGGCTACACCTTC. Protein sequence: CASSPRTGEDYGYTF.

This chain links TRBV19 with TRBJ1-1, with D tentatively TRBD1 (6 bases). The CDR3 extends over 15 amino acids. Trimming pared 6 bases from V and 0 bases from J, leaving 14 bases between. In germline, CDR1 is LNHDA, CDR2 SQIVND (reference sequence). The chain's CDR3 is CASRVTQGMNTEAFF. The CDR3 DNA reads TGTGCCAGTAGAGTTACACAGGGAATGAACACTGAAGCTTTCTTT.

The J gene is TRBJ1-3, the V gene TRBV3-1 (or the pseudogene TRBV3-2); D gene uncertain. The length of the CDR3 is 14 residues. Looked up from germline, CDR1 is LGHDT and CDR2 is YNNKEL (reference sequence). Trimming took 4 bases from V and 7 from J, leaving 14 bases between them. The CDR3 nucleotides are TGTGCCAGCAGCCCGCATCATTTGCGGAACACCATATATTTT. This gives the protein CASSPHHLRNTIYF.

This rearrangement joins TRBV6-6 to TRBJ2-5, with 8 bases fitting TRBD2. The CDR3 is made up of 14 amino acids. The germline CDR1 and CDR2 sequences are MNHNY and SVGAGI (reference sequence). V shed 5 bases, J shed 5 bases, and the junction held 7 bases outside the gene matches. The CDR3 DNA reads TGTGCCAGCAGTCCACCCGGGGGGGTGGAGACCCAGTACTTC. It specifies CASSPPGGVETQYF.

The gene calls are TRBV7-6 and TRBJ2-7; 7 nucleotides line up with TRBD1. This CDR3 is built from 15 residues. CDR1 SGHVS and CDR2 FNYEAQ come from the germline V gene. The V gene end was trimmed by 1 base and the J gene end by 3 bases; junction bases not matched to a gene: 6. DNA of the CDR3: TGTGCCAGCAGCTTAGGAGGGGACAGCCTCTACGAGCAGTACTTC. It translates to CASSLGGDSLYEQYF.

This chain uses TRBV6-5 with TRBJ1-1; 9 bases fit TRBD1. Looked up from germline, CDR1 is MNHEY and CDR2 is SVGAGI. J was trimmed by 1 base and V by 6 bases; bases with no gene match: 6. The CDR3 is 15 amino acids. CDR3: CASRRGGQGNTEAFF. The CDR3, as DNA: TGTGCCAGCAGGCGGGGGGGACAGGGGAACACTGAAGCTTTCTTT.

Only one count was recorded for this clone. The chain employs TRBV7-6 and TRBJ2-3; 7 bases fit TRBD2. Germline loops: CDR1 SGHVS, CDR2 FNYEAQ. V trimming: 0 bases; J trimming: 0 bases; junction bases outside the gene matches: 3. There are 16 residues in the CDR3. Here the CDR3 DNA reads TGTGCCAGCAGCTTAGCGCCGGGGGGTAGCACAGATACGCAGTATTTT. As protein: CASSLAPGGSTDTQYF.

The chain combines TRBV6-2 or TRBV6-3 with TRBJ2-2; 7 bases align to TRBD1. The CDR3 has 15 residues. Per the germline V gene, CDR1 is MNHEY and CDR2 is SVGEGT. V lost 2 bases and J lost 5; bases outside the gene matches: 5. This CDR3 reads CASSYRGLRTGELFF. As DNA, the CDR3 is TGTGCCAGCAGTTACAGGGGGCTTAGGACCGGGGAGCTGTTTTTT.

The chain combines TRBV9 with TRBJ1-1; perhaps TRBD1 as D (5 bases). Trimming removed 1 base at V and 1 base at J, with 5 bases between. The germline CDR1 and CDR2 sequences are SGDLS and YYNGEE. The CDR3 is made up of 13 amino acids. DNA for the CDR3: TGTGCCAGCAGCGTACAGGGGAACACTGAAGCTTTCTTT. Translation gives CASSVQGNTEAFF.

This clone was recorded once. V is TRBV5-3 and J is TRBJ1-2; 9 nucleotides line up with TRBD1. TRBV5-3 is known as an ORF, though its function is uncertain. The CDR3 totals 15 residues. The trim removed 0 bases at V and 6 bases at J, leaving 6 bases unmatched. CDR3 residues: CARSLAGQGINGYTF. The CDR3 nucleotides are TGTGCCAGAAGCTTGGCGGGACAGGGTATCAATGGCTACACCTTC.

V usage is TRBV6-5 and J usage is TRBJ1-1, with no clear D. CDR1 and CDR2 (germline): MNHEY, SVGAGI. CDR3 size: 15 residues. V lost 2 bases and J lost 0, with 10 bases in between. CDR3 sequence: CASSYGYTLNTEAFF. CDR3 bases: TGTGCCAGCAGTTACGGGTACACCCTGAACACTGAAGCTTTCTTT.

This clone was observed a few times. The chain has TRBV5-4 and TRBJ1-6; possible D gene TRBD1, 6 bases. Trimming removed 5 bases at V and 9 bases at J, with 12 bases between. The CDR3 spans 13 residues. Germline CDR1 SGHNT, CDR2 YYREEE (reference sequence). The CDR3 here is CASRKPRGSPLHF. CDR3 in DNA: TGTGCCAGCAGGAAACCCAGGGGTTCACCCCTCCACTTT.

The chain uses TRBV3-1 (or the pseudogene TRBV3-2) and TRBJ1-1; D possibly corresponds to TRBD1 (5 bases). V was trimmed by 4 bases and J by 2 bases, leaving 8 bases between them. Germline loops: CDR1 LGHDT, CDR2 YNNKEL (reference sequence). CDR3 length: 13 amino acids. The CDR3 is CASSRGSNTEAFF. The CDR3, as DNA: TGTGCCAGCAGCCGGGGGTCAAACACTGAAGCTTTCTTT.

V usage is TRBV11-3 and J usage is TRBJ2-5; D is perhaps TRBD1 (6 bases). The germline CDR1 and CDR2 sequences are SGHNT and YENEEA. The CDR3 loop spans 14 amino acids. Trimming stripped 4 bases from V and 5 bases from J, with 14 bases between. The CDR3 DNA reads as TGTGCCAGCAGCTATGGGGACACGTCGGAGACCCAGTACTTC. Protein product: CASSYGDTSETQYF.

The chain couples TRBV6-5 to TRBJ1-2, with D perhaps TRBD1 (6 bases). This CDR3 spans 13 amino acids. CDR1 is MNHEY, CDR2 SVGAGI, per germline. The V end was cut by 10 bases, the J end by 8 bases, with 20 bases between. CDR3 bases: TGTGCCAATAAGAAGGTCGGGGGCCGGGGCTACACCTTC. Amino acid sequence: CANKKVGGRGYTF.

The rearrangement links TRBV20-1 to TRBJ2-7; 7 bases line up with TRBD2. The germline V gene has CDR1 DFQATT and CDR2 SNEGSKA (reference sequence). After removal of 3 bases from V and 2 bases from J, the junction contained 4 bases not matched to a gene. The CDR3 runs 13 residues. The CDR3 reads CSASPGLAYEQYF. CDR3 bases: TGCAGTGCTAGTCCCGGACTAGCCTACGAGCAGTACTTC.